This T cell receptor (beta chain) was found in a study of cytomegalovirus exposure and HLA in healthy donors. CDR1 SGHRS and CDR2 YFSETQ come from the germline V gene. The CDR3 has 15 amino acids. J gave up 8 bases and V 2 bases, and 9 bases lay outside the gene matches. A multiplex PCR was run with 60 Vbeta primers and 13 Jbeta primers. The table came from immunoSEQ multiplex PCR; TCRdb's copy has only in-frame clones and leaves some out. The profile shows about 120,000 clones, approximately 17% of them singletons. General observations from the study: In a later analysis, productive TCRs from donors in an Asian-associated ancestry cluster reportedly carried fewer N-insertions than the cohort mean. As was reported, the HLA-A and HLA-B alleles of most subjects were accurately predicted from TCR beta sequences.

In the case of this clone: Its antigen remains unidentified.

The V gene is TRBV5-1, the J gene TRBJ2-3; 9 positions agree with TRBD2. Input material: PBMCs. The clonotype originates from a female donor in good health and CMV-seropositive. The CDR3 sequence is CASSFVAGEGGTQYF. CDR3 DNA: TGCGCCAGCAGCTTTGTAGCGGGAGAGGGGGGTACGCAGTATTTT. The variable domain in full, completed from reference TRBV5-1 and TRBJ2-3, reads KAGVTQTPRYLIKTRGQQVTLSCSPISGHRSVSWYQQTPGQGLQFLFEYFSETQRNKGNFPGRFSGRQFSNSRSEMNVSTLELGDSALYLCASSFVAGEGGTQYFGPGTRLTVL.